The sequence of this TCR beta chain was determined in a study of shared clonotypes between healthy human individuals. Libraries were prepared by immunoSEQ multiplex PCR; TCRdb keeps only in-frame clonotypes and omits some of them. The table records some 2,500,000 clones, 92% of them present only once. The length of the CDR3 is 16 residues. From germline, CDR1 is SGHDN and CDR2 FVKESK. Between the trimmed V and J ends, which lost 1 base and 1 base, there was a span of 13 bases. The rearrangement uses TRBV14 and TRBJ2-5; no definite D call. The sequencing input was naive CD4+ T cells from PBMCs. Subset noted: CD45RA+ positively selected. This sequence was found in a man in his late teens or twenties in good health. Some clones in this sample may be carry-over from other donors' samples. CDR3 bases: TGTGCCAGCAGCCAAGGCGCCCATTGGGGCCAAGAGACCCAGTACTTC. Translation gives CASSQGAHWGQETQYF. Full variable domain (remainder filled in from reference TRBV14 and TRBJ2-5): EAGVTQFPSHSVIEKGQTVTLRCDPISGHDNLYWYRRVMGKEIKFLLHFVKESKQDESGMPNNRFLAERTGGTYSTLKVQPAELEDSGVYFCASSQGAHWGQETQYFGPGTRLLVL.